A single sample gave rise to the 19 T cell receptor beta chains below, sequenced in a study of human T cells and chemical hapten exposure. TCRdb re-called the RACE reads with MiXCR, one entry per CDR3 protein. The sample carries around 250,000 distinct CDR3 sequences, approximately 8.6% recorded once. Time point given: pre-sensitization, week 0. This sample's treatment: therapeutic diphenylcyclopropenone sensitization with weekly scalp DPC. The sequencing used whole blood, collected in connection with sensitization to the hapten diphenylcyclopropenone (DPC). The receptors here all came from a woman in her forties with alopecia areata. Some clones in this sample may be carry-over from other donors' samples.

This clonotype showed up many times. The gene calls are TRBV12-3 or TRBV12-4 and TRBJ1-5; D unresolved. Trimming cost V 5 bases and J 0 bases, with 8 bases left between them. This CDR3 is 14 amino acids long. The CDR3, as DNA: TGTGCCAGCAGTACGGGCGATAGCAATCAGCCCCAGCATTTT. This translates into CASSTGDSNQPQHF.

Ten or more counts support this clonotype. CDR3 sequence reads: CASLGRPLGEAFF. CDR3 DNA sequence: TGTGCCAGCCTAGGACGGCCCCTCGGCGAAGCTTTCTTT. This chain connects TRBV2 to TRBJ1-1; D unclear. Germline values: CDR1 SNHLY, CDR2 FYNNEI. The ends were cut back, 8 bases at V and 8 bases at J, with 18 bases in the middle. CDR3 length: 13 amino acids.

The rearrangement uses TRBV29-1 and TRBJ1-3; no clear D. The CDR3 runs 13 residues. CDR1 is SQVTM and CDR2 is ANQGSEA in the germline V gene. The ends were cut back, 7 bases at V and 0 bases at J, with 10 bases in the middle. In nucleotides, the CDR3 is TGCAGCGCCCTCGCCCCCTCTGGAAACACCATATATTTT. Translating it yields CSALAPSGNTIYF.

This clonotype has just a few counts. The chain carries TRBV7-2 and TRBJ1-3; 8 bases align to TRBD1. With 5 bases clipped from V and 0 bases from J, the junction kept 3 bases outside the gene matches. The length of the CDR3 is 15 residues. The germline V gene encodes CDR1 SGHTA and CDR2 FQGNSA. The CDR3 sequence: CASSPTGASGNTIYF. In nucleotides, the CDR3 is TGTGCCAGCAGCCCGACAGGGGCCTCTGGAAACACCATATATTTT. The complete variable domain, with remaining parts taken from reference TRBV7-2 and TRBJ1-3, reads GAGVSQSPSNKVTEKGKDVELRCDPISGHTALYWYRQSLGQGLEFLIYFQGNSAPDKSGLPSDRFSAERTGGSVSTLTIQRTQQEDSAVYLCASSPTGASGNTIYFGEGSWLTVV.

This clonotype was picked up many times. The V call is TRBV4-2, the J call TRBJ2-6; D not certain. Germline assignment: CDR1 LGHNA and CDR2 YNFKEQ. There are 16 residues in the CDR3. The germline V and J ends were trimmed by 4 bases and 2 bases, with 12 bases remaining between them. CDR3 amino acids: CASSPLWQAGANVLTF. CDR3 coding DNA: TGTGCCAGCAGCCCCCTTTGGCAGGCTGGGGCCAACGTCCTGACTTTC.

This clonotype was seen more than once but under ten times. The chain recombines TRBV29-1 with TRBJ2-3; TRBD1 matches at 8 bases. The length of the CDR3 is 14 residues. Germline V gives CDR1 SQVTM, CDR2 ANQGSEA. Trimming took 4 bases from V and 2 from J; bases not matched to a gene: 5. The CDR3 sequence: CSVATGAFTDTQYF. The CDR3 DNA is TGCAGCGTTGCGACAGGGGCTTTCACAGATACGCAGTATTTT.

The CDR3 loop reads CASSYSGQGFSGTYEQYF. As DNA, the CDR3 is TGTGCCAGCAGTTACTCCGGGCAAGGGTTCAGCGGGACCTACGAGCAGTACTTC. The chain has TRBV6-5 and TRBJ2-7; 7 bases align to TRBD2. The CDR3 consists of 18 residues. CDR1 is MNHEY, CDR2 SVGAGI, per germline. J gave up 2 bases and V 0 bases, and 13 bases lay outside the gene matches.

The chain uses TRBV6-2 or TRBV6-3 and TRBJ1-1; 7 bases line up with TRBD1. This CDR3 is 12 amino acids long. Per germline, CDR1 MNHEY and CDR2 SVGEGT. Trimming at V came to 0 bases and at J to 10 bases, leaving 2 bases not matched to a gene. DNA of the CDR3: TGTGCCAGCAGTTACTCGGCAGGGGGAGCTTTCTTT. Translation gives CASSYSAGGAFF.

This clonotype was counted ten times or more. The V gene is TRBV14, the J gene TRBJ1-1; D uncertain. V was shortened by 5 bases and J by 2 bases, with 6 bases between the two germline ends. This CDR3 has 12 amino acids. Germline assignment: CDR1 SGHDN and CDR2 FVKESK. The CDR3 sequence: CASSLANTEAFF. The CDR3 region has the DNA TGTGCCAGCAGCTTAGCAAACACTGAAGCTTTCTTT. The full variable domain, rest sourced from reference TRBV14 and TRBJ1-1, is EAGVTQFPSHSVIEKGQTVTLRCDPISGHDNLYWYRRVMGKEIKFLLHFVKESKQDESGMPNNRFLAERTGGTYSTLKVQPAELEDSGVYFCASSLANTEAFFGQGTRLTVV.

The chain employs TRBV28 and TRBJ1-6; D remains ambiguous. The CDR3 is 13 residues long. CDR1 and CDR2 from the germline V gene are MDHEN and SYDVKM. With 1 base removed from V and 10 bases from J, the gap between germline ends came to 8 bases. The CDR3 spells CASSLFSESPLHF. DNA of the CDR3: TGTGCCAGCAGTTTATTTTCCGAATCACCCCTCCACTTT. Full variable domain (missing parts from reference TRBV28 and TRBJ1-6): DVKVTQSSRYLVKRTGEKVFLECVQDMDHENMFWYRQDPGLGLRLIYFSYDVKMKEKGDIPEGYSVSREKKERFSLILESASTNQTSMYLCASSLFSESPLHFGNGTRLTVT.

This clonotype was detected many times. This chain uses TRBV7-9 with TRBJ2-1; possible D gene TRBD2, 6 bases. This CDR3 region has 12 residues. In germline, CDR1 is SEHNR, CDR2 FQNEAQ (reference sequence). The V end was cut by 5 bases, the J end by 10 bases, with 12 bases between. The CDR3 DNA is TGTGCCAGCAGCCAGGACTACAGGGAGCAGTTCTTC. It translates to CASSQDYREQFF.

This clonotype appeared a few times. Germline and junction disagree at one end, which may indicate a read error. The chain links TRBV5-4 to TRBJ2-5; D may be TRBD2 (5 bases). The CDR3 extends over 14 amino acids. CDR1 and CDR2 (germline): SGHNT, YYREEE (reference sequence). CDR3 coding DNA: TGTGCCAGCAGCGAGGTCGGGGTTCAAGGGACCCAGTACTTC. Its translation is CASSEVGVQGTQYF. Based on the CDR3 plus reference TRBV5-4 and TRBJ2-5, the full variable domain is ETGVTQSPTHLIKTRGQQVTLRCSSQSGHNTVSWYQQALGQGPQFIFQYYREEENGRGNFPPRFSGLQFPNYSSELNVNALELDDSALYLCASSEVGVQGTQYFGPGTRLLVL.

This clonotype was counted at least ten times. The chain combines TRBV6-5 with TRBJ2-1, with 10 bases that match TRBD2. This CDR3 is built from 16 residues. The junction had 8 bases not matched to a gene; V was cut back by 2 bases and J by 7 bases. Germline assignment: CDR1 MNHEY and CDR2 SVGAGI. CDR3: CASSYNALAGVNEQFF. In nucleotides, the CDR3 is TGTGCCAGCAGTTACAACGCGCTAGCGGGAGTGAATGAGCAGTTCTTC.

This clonotype was counted many times. V usage is TRBV6-6 and J usage is TRBJ1-1; D possibly corresponds to TRBD1 (6 bases). V gave up 2 bases and J gave up 1 base, with 8 bases separating them. This CDR3 region has 14 residues. From germline, CDR1 is MNHNY and CDR2 SVGAGI (reference sequence). The CDR3 bases are TGTGCCAGCAGTTACACGGGACAGAACACTGAAGCTTTCTTT. This encodes CASSYTGQNTEAFF.

This clonotype was picked up many times. The chain couples TRBV29-1 to TRBJ2-1; TRBD1 aligns across 7 bases. V lost 7 bases and J lost 2; bases outside the gene matches: 8. The CDR3 spans 14 residues. In germline, CDR1 is SQVTM, CDR2 ANQGSEA. CDR3 sequence (DNA): TGCAGCGCAGAGACAGGGTTCGCCTACAATGAGCAGTTCTTC. It translates to CSAETGFAYNEQFF.

The chain is built from TRBV6-6 and TRBJ1-5, with 7 bases lining up with TRBD1. Germline lookup yields CDR1 MNHNY and CDR2 SVGAGI (reference sequence). V gave up 5 bases and J gave up 6 bases; unmatched junction bases: 7. This CDR3 contains 14 residues. The CDR3 spells CASSPDRVGQPQHF. CDR3 DNA: TGTGCCAGCAGTCCAGACAGGGTGGGTCAGCCCCAGCATTTT.

The J gene is TRBJ2-3, the V gene TRBV6-5; unclear D gene. This CDR3 contains 13 residues. Trimming stripped 8 bases from V and 2 bases from J, with 11 bases between. Germline lookup yields CDR1 MNHEY and CDR2 SVGAGI. CDR3 nucleotide sequence: TGTGCCAGCCGTCTCCCTACCACAGATACGCAGTATTTT. Translating gives CASRLPTTDTQYF.

This clonotype was observed a few times. V gene TRBV28 combines with J gene TRBJ1-1; D may be TRBD1 (6 bases). The V gene's germline CDR1 is MDHEN and CDR2 SYDVKM. The CDR3 contains 16 residues. With 1 base removed from V and 1 base from J, the gap between germline ends came to 13 bases. The DNA for the CDR3 is TGTGCCAGCAGTTTATCTCCGGGGGCCGGGAACACTGAAGCTTTCTTT. This encodes CASSLSPGAGNTEAFF. Together with reference TRBV28 and TRBJ1-1, the CDR3 gives the full variable domain: DVKVTQSSRYLVKRTGEKVFLECVQDMDHENMFWYRQDPGLGLRLIYFSYDVKMKEKGDIPEGYSVSREKKERFSLILESASTNQTSMYLCASSLSPGAGNTEAFFGQGTRLTVV.

This clonotype came up many times. The chain has TRBV12-3 or TRBV12-4 and TRBJ1-3, with D tentatively TRBD1 (5 bases). CDR3 length: 15 amino acids. V gave up 7 bases and J gave up 2 bases, with 15 bases separating them. The CDR3: CASTKPTGAGNTIYF. DNA for the CDR3: TGTGCCAGCACCAAGCCGACGGGGGCTGGAAACACCATATATTTT.